Below are 25 T cell receptor beta chains sequenced from a single sample in a study of blood T cell repertoires in COVID-19. Only in-frame clones appear in the TCRdb table, and some are missing; sequencing was by immunoSEQ multiplex PCR. The sample holds about 72,000 clones, roughly 80% seen once. Sequenced material: peripheral blood. These receptors were collected from a woman older than 75 with acute or convalescent COVID-19.

In DNA form, the CDR3 reads TGTGCCAGCAGTGAGGGGCAACTAATGAACACTGAAGCTTTCTTT. As protein: CASSEGQLMNTEAFF. The V gene is TRBV2, the J gene TRBJ1-1, with D tentatively TRBD1 (5 bases). This CDR3 is 15 amino acids long. V lost 3 bases and J 0 bases, leaving 11 bases between the germline ends. Per germline, CDR1 SNHLY and CDR2 FYNNEI. Full variable domain (remainder filled in from reference TRBV2 and TRBJ1-1): EPEVTQTPSHQVTQMGQEVILRCVPISNHLYFYWYRQILGQKVEFLVSFYNNEISEKSEIFDDQFSVERPDGSNFTLKIRSTKLEDSAMYFCASSEGQLMNTEAFFGQGTRLTVV.

The genes are TRBV10-3 and TRBJ2-1, with TRBD2 matching 8 bases. The germline V gene encodes CDR1 ENHRY and CDR2 SYGVKD. With 7 bases clipped from V and 8 bases from J, the junction kept 10 bases outside the gene matches. CDR3 size: 14 residues. In nucleotides, the CDR3 is TGTGCCATCACCCCCGGGGGGGCGAAGGATGAGCAGTTCTTC. Translated: CAITPGGAKDEQFF.

The rearrangement joins TRBV30 to TRBJ2-6; D is possibly TRBD1 (6 bases). V was cut by 0 bases and J by 0 bases, with 6 bases left in between. Germline V gene sequence: CDR1 GTSNPN, CDR2 SVGIG (reference sequence). The length of the CDR3 is 15 residues. The CDR3 sequence is CAWSVGGSGANVLTF. The CDR3 DNA reads TGTGCCTGGAGTGTAGGGGGCTCTGGGGCCAACGTCCTGACTTTC. Supplemented by reference TRBV30 and TRBJ2-6, the full variable domain reads SQTIHQWPATLVQPVGSPLSLECTVEGTSNPNLYWYRQAAGRGLQLLFYSVGIGQISSEVPQNLSASRPQDRQFILSSKKLLLSDSGFYLCAWSVGGSGANVLTFGAGSRLTVL.

The chain employs TRBV29-1 and TRBJ2-1; 12 bases match TRBD2. After removal of 6 bases from V and 2 bases from J, the junction contained 2 bases not matched to a gene. The CDR3 loop spans 14 amino acids. Germline V gene data show CDR1 as SQVTM and CDR2 as ANQGSEA. As DNA, the CDR3 is TGCAGCGTGGGACTAGCGGGTCCCTACAATGAGCAGTTCTTC. This encodes CSVGLAGPYNEQFF.

The chain recombines TRBV19 with TRBJ1-1, with D possibly TRBD1 on 5 matching bases. CDR1 is LNHDA and CDR2 is SQIVND in the germline V gene (reference sequence). The CDR3 is 15 residues long. The ends were cut back, 7 bases at V and 1 base at J, with 16 bases in the middle. The CDR3 sequence: CASNPRRGWNTEAFF. Here the CDR3 DNA reads TGTGCCAGTAACCCGCGCCGGGGGTGGAACACTGAAGCTTTCTTT.

The V and J genes are TRBV19 and TRBJ2-3; the match to TRBD1 covers 9 bases. The CDR3 is 14 amino acids. The V and J ends lost 7 bases and 1 base, in that order; junction bases with no gene match: 3. Looked up from germline, CDR1 is LNHDA and CDR2 is SQIVND (reference sequence). CDR3 amino acids: CASNWDRGTDTQYF. Written as DNA, the CDR3 is TGTGCCAGTAATTGGGACAGGGGCACAGATACGCAGTATTTT.

The CDR3 is CASSATSGGNQETQYF. The CDR3 DNA is TGCGCCAGCAGTGCCACTAGCGGGGGGAATCAAGAGACCCAGTACTTC. The chain links TRBV10-1 to TRBJ2-5; TRBD2 agrees at 12 bases. The CDR3 has 16 residues. Per the germline V gene, CDR1 is WNHNN and CDR2 is SYGVQD (reference sequence). The V gene end was trimmed by 4 bases and the J gene end by 2 bases; junction bases not matched to a gene: 5.

This clone was detected only once. The chain is built from TRBV6-5 and TRBJ1-1; D is perhaps TRBD1 (6 bases). CDR3 size: 12 residues. Trimming pared 7 bases from V and 1 base from J, leaving 7 bases between. Germline loops: CDR1 MNHEY, CDR2 SVGAGI. CDR3 sequence: CASTQGNTEAFF. The CDR3 DNA is TGTGCCAGCACACAGGGGAACACTGAAGCTTTCTTT.

The V call is TRBV2, the J call TRBJ2-3; TRBD1 aligns across 8 bases. Germline CDR1 SNHLY, CDR2 FYNNEI. The CDR3 length is 15 residues. V shed 6 bases, J shed 4 bases, and the junction held 9 bases outside the gene matches. The CDR3 loop is CASRVTGVIADTQYF. CDR3 nucleotides: TGTGCCAGCAGAGTGACAGGGGTTATCGCAGATACGCAGTATTTT.

The rearrangement joins TRBV27 to TRBJ2-1; D remains ambiguous. V dropped 6 bases and J dropped 0 bases, with 12 bases sitting between them. The CDR3 length is 15 residues. Germline CDR1 is MNHEY and CDR2 is SMNVEV (reference sequence). This CDR3 is CASSYRLSSYNEQFF. The DNA of the CDR3 is TGTGCCAGCAGCTATCGACTGAGCTCCTACAATGAGCAGTTCTTC.

CDR3 sequence (DNA): TGCGCCAGCAGCCCAGGCGAAGGGAGTTATGGCTACACCTTC. This gives the protein CASSPGEGSYGYTF. This chain uses TRBV4-1 with TRBJ1-2; the D is unclear. The germline V and J ends were trimmed by 4 bases and 5 bases, with 14 bases remaining between them. CDR3 size: 14 residues. In germline, CDR1 is MGHRA, CDR2 YSYEKL.

The V gene is TRBV3-1 (or the pseudogene TRBV3-2), the J gene TRBJ1-6; 10 bases are a match to TRBD1. The V and J ends lost 4 bases and 9 bases, in that order; junction bases with no gene match: 3. Germline V gene sequence: CDR1 LGHDT, CDR2 YNNKEL (reference sequence). The CDR3 sequence is 14 residues long. The CDR3 reads CASSLGTGVSPLHF. Written as DNA, the CDR3 is TGTGCCAGCAGCCTAGGGACAGGGGTTTCACCCCTCCACTTT.

The J gene is TRBJ1-2, the V gene TRBV9; D is unclear. The V end lost 4 bases, the J end lost 0 bases, and 7 bases lay between the germline ends. Germline loops: CDR1 SGDLS, CDR2 YYNGEE. The CDR3 is made up of 13 amino acids. The CDR3 sequence is CASSPQSNYGYTF. The CDR3 nucleotides read TGTGCCAGCAGCCCTCAGTCTAACTATGGCTACACCTTC.

The V and J genes are TRBV5-4 and TRBJ2-3, with a weak D call TRBD1 (6 bases). The germline gives CDR1 SGHNT, CDR2 YYREEE (reference sequence). The CDR3 is 15 residues long. The V end was cut by 5 bases, the J end by 2 bases, with 15 bases between. The CDR3 here is CASRWGLQDTDTQYF. CDR3 nucleotides: TGTGCCAGCAGATGGGGGCTACAAGACACAGATACGCAGTATTTT.

The chain joins TRBV30 to TRBJ1-5; a possible D gene is TRBD1 (5 bases). The CDR3 is made up of 14 amino acids. CDR1 is GTSNPN, CDR2 SVGIG, per germline (reference sequence). The germline V and J ends were trimmed by 0 bases and 3 bases, with 9 bases remaining between them. The CDR3 reads CAWSVWGDNQPQHF. Written as DNA, the CDR3 is TGTGCCTGGAGTGTATGGGGGGACAATCAGCCCCAGCATTTT. The full variable domain, rest sourced from reference TRBV30 and TRBJ1-5, is SQTIHQWPATLVQPVGSPLSLECTVEGTSNPNLYWYRQAAGRGLQLLFYSVGIGQISSEVPQNLSASRPQDRQFILSSKKLLLSDSGFYLCAWSVWGDNQPQHFGDGTRLSIL.

The genes are TRBV4-1 and TRBJ1-1; D call uncertain. CDR3 length: 15 residues. Germline V gene lookup returns CDR1 MGHRA and CDR2 YSYEKL. The V gene lost 4 bases and the J gene lost 1 base, with 13 bases spanning the gap. DNA for the CDR3: TGCGCCAGCAGCCCCCGACACTTCCCGAACACTGAAGCTTTCTTT. This encodes CASSPRHFPNTEAFF.

The CDR3 here is CASSGGARGTDTQYF. The DNA of the CDR3 is TGCGCCAGCAGCGGGGGGGCTCGGGGCACAGATACGCAGTATTTT. The chain couples TRBV5-1 to TRBJ2-3, with a tentative D call TRBD2 (7 bases). The CDR3 loop spans 15 amino acids. CDR1 SGHRS and CDR2 YFSETQ come from the germline V gene. The V gene lost 4 bases and the J gene lost 1 base, with 13 bases spanning the gap.

The chain has TRBV9 and TRBJ2-3; possibly TRBD2 for D (5 bases). V lost 2 bases to trimming and J lost 1 base, with 11 bases between them. The germline CDR1 and CDR2 sequences are SGDLS and YYNGEE. This CDR3 has 15 amino acids. The chain's CDR3 is CASSVYGLGTDTQYF. CDR3 sequence (DNA): TGTGCCAGCAGCGTTTACGGACTGGGCACAGATACGCAGTATTTT.

This chain connects TRBV6-1 to TRBJ1-5, with D tentatively TRBD1 (5 bases). Trimming left V 1 base short and J 7 bases short, with 11 bases between. Germline V gives CDR1 MNHNS, CDR2 SASEGT. CDR3 length equals 14 residues. The CDR3 DNA follows: TGTGCCAGCAGTGAAGGACTGGGGGGGCAGCCCCAGCATTTT. Its translation: CASSEGLGGQPQHF.

This chain links TRBV3-1 (or the pseudogene TRBV3-2) with TRBJ1-2; D is perhaps TRBD1 (5 bases). The CDR3 has 14 amino acids. In germline, CDR1 is LGHDT, CDR2 YNNKEL (reference sequence). Trimming stripped 4 bases from V and 4 bases from J, with 13 bases between. The chain's CDR3 is CASSPSAGIYGYTF. CDR3 bases: TGTGCCAGCAGCCCCTCAGCAGGGATCTATGGCTACACCTTC.

This chain links TRBV19 with TRBJ2-6, with 10 bases that match TRBD1. The CDR3 totals 18 residues. Germline-derived CDR1 and CDR2 are LNHDA and SQIVND (reference sequence). Trimming cost V 4 bases and J 2 bases; bases outside gene matches: 8. The CDR3 DNA is TGTGCCAGTAGTAGCTGGGACAGGGGAGATGCTGGGGCCAACGTCCTGACTTTC. Its protein product is CASSSWDRGDAGANVLTF.

The chain has TRBV2 and TRBJ1-1, with 7 bases lining up with TRBD1. Unmatched junction bases numbered 10, after V lost 6 bases and J lost 6 bases. Looked up from germline, CDR1 is SNHLY and CDR2 is FYNNEI. The CDR3 contains 14 residues. DNA for the CDR3: TGTGCCAGCAGCGGAATCGACAGGGTCGCTGAAGCTTTCTTT. This gives the protein CASSGIDRVAEAFF.

Concerning this clone itself: The junction departs from germline at one end; a sequencing error may be responsible. The J gene is TRBJ1-2, the V gene TRBV30; D gene unclear. CDR1 and CDR2 (germline): GTSNPN, SVGIG (reference sequence). The CDR3 runs 12 residues. CDR3 region: CAWSVESDPISF. CDR3 nucleotide sequence: TGTGCCTGGAGTGTTGAGAGCGATCCCATATCGTTC. Based on the CDR3 plus reference TRBV30 and TRBJ1-2, the full variable domain is SQTIHQWPATLVQPVGSPLSLECTVEGTSNPNLYWYRQAAGRGLQLLFYSVGIGQISSEVPQNLSASRPQDRQFILSSKKLLLSDSGFYLCAWSVESDPISFGSGTRLTVV.

This chain uses TRBV18 with TRBJ1-1; TRBD1 is a possible D gene (5 bases). The germline V gene encodes CDR1 KGHSH and CDR2 LQKENI. CDR3 length equals 14 residues. Trimming took 6 bases from V and 3 from J, leaving 14 bases between them. CDR3 nucleotides: TGTGCCAGCTCGCAGACAGCAAAAGACACTGAAGCTTTCTTT. The encoded protein is CASSQTAKDTEAFF.

The chain links TRBV19 to TRBJ1-3; 9 bases are a match to TRBD1. Germline V CDR1 and CDR2: LNHDA, SQIVND (reference sequence). J gave up 8 bases and V 8 bases, and 10 bases lay outside the gene matches. CDR3 length equals 14 residues. The CDR3 region has the DNA TGTGCCAGTCAGTCCGGGACAGGGTTAGACACCATATATTTT. It encodes CASQSGTGLDTIYF.